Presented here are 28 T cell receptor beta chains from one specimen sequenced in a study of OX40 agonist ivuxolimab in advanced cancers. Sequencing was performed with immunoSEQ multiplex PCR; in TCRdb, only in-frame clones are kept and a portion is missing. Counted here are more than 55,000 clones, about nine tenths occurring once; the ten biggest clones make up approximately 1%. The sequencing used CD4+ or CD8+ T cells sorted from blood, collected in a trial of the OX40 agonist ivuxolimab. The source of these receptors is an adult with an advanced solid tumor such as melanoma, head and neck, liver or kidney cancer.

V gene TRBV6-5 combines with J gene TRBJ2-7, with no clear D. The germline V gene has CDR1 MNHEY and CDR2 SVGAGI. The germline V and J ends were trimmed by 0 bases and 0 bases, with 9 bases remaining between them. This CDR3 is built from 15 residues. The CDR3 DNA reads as TGTGCCAGCAGTTACTCTTCGGGTGGCTCCTACGAGCAGTACTTC. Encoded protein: CASSYSSGGSYEQYF.

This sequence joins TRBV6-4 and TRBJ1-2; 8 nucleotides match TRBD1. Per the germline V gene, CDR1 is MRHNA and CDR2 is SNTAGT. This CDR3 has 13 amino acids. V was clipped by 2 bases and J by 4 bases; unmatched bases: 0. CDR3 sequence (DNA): TGTGCCAGCAGTGACGACAGGGGCTATGGCTACACCTTC. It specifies CASSDDRGYGYTF.

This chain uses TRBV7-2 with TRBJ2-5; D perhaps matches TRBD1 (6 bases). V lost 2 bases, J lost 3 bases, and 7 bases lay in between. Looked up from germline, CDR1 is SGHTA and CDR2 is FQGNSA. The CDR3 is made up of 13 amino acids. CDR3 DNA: TGTGCCAGCAGCTTACACAGGGAAGAGACCCAGTACTTC. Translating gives CASSLHREETQYF.

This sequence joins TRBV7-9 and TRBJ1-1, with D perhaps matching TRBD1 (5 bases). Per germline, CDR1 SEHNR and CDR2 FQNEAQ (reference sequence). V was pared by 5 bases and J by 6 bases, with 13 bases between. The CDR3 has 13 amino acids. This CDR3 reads CASSKVGGAEAFF. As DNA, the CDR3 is TGTGCCAGCAGCAAGGTGGGGGGGGCTGAAGCTTTCTTT.

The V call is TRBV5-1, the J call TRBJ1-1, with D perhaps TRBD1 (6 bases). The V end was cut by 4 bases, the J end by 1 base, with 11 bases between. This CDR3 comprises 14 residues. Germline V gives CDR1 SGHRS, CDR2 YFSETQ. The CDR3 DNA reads TGCGCCAGCAGCGACGCAGGGGAGAACACTGAAGCTTTCTTT. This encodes CASSDAGENTEAFF.

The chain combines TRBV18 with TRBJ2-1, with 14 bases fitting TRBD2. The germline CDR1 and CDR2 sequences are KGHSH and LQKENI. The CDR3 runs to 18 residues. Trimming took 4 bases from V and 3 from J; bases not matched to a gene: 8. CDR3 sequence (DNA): TGTGCCAGCTCACTTGGGACTAGCGGGAGATCGGGCTACAATGAGCAGTTCTTC. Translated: CASSLGTSGRSGYNEQFF.

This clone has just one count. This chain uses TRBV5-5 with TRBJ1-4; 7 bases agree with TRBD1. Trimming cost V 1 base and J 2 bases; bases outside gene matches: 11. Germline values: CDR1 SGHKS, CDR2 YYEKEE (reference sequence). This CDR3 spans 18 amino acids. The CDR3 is CASSLRGTAVGTNEKLFF. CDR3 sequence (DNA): TGTGCCAGCAGCTTGAGAGGGACAGCTGTCGGGACTAATGAAAAACTGTTTTTT.

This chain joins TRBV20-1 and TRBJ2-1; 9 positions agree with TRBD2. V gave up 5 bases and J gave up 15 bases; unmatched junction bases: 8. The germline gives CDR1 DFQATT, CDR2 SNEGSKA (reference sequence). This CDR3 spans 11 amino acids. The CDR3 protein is CSAQGLAVRFF. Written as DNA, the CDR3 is TGCAGTGCTCAGGGACTAGCAGTGCGGTTCTTC.

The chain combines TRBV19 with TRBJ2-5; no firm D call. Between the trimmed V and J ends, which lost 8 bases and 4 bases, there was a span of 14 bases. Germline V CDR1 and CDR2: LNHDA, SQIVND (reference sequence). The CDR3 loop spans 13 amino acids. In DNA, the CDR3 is TGTGCCAGTGCCCCCGGAGAAGGAGAGACCCAGTACTTC. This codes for CASAPGEGETQYF.

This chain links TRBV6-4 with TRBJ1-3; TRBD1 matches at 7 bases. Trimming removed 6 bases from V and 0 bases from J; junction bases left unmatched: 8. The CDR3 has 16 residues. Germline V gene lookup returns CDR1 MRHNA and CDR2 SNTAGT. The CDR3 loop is CASSGPGTASGNTIYF. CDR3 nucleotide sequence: TGTGCCAGCAGCGGGCCCGGGACAGCCTCTGGAAACACCATATATTTT.

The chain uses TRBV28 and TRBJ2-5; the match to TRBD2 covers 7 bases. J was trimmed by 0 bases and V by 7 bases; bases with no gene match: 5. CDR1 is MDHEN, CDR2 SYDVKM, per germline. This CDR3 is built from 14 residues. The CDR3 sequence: CASTSAGYQETQYF. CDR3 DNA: TGTGCCAGCACCTCAGCGGGGTACCAAGAGACCCAGTACTTC.

CDR3 nucleotide sequence: TGTGCCAGTAGTATACTAACAGGGGTTGGGAACACCGGGGAGCTGTTTTTT. Translation gives CASSILTGVGNTGELFF. V and J are TRBV19 and TRBJ2-2; 7 nucleotides line up with TRBD1. CDR1 and CDR2 (germline): LNHDA, SQIVND (reference sequence). The CDR3 has 17 residues. V was pared by 2 bases and J by 1 base, with 7 bases of the junction left unmatched.

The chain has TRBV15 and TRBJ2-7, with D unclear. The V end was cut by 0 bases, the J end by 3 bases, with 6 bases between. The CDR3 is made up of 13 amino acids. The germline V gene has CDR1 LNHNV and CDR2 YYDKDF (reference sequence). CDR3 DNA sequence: TGTGCCACCAGCAGAGAGACTGGCTACGAGCAGTACTTC. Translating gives CATSRETGYEQYF.

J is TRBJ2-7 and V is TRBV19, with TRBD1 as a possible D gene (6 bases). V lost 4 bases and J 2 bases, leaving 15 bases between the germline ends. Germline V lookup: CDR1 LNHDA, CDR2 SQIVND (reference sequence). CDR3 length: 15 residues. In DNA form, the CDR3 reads TGTGCCAGTAGTAGAAGGGACACCGGAGCCTACGAGCAGTACTTC. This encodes CASSRRDTGAYEQYF.

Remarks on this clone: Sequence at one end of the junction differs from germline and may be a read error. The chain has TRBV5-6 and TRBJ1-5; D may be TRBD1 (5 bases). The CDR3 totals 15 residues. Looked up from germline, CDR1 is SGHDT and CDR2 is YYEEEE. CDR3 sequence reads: CASSLGWGSSQPQHF. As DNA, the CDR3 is TGTGCCAGCAGCCTGGGCTGGGGGAGCAGTCAGCCCCAGCATTTT.

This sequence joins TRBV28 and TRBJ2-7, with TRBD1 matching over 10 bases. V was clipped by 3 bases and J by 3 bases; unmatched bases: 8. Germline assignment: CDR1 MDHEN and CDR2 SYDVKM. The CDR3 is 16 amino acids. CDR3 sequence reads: CASSFRSGTGDYEQYF. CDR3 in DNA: TGTGCCAGCAGTTTTCGTTCCGGGACAGGGGACTACGAGCAGTACTTC.

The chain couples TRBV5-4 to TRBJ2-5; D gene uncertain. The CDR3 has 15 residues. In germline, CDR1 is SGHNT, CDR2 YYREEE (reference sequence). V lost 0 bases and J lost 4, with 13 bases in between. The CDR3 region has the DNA TGTGCCAGCAGCTTGGACCAACAAACGGGAGAGACCCAGTACTTC. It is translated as CASSLDQQTGETQYF.

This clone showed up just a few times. CDR3 sequence reads: CASSPTGTYSNYGYTF. CDR3 nucleotide sequence: TGTGCCAGCAGCCCTACCGGGACATACTCTAACTATGGCTACACCTTC. The V gene is TRBV7-8, the J gene TRBJ1-2, with a tentative D call TRBD1 (6 bases). The CDR3 spans 16 residues. V lost 5 bases and J lost 0, with 16 bases in between. Germline loops: CDR1 SGHVS, CDR2 FQNEAQ.

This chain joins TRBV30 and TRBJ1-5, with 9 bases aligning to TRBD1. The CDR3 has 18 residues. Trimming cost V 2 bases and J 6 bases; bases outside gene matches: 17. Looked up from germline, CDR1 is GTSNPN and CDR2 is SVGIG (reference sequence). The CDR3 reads CAWSRGGLGQGTSQPQHF. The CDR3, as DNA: TGTGCCTGGAGTCGAGGGGGACTGGGACAGGGAACGTCTCAGCCCCAGCATTTT. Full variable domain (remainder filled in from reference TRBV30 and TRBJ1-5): SQTIHQWPATLVQPVGSPLSLECTVEGTSNPNLYWYRQAAGRGLQLLFYSVGIGQISSEVPQNLSASRPQDRQFILSSKKLLLSDSGFYLCAWSRGGLGQGTSQPQHFGDGTRLSIL.

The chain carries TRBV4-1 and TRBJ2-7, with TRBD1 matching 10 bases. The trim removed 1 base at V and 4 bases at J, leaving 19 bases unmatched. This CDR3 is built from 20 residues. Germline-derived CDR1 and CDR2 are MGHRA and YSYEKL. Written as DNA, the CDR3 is TGCGCCAGCAGCCAAGGGCCAGGCTTTCGTCGGACAGGGGGATCATACGAGCAGTACTTC. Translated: CASSQGPGFRRTGGSYEQYF.

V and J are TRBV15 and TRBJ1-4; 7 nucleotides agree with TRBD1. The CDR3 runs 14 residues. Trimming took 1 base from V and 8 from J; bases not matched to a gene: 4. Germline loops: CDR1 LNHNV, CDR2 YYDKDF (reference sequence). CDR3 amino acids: CATSRGDSEEKLFF. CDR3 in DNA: TGTGCCACCAGCAGAGGGGACAGTGAAGAAAAACTGTTTTTT.

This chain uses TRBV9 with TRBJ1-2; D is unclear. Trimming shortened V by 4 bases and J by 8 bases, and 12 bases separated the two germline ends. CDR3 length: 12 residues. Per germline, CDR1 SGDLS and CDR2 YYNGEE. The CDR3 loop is CASSSQSRGYTF. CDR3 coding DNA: TGTGCCAGCAGCTCCCAATCCAGGGGCTACACCTTC.

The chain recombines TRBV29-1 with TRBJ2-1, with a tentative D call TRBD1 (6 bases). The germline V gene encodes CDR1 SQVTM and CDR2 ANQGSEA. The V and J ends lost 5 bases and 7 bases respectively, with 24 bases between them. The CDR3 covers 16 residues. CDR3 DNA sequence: TGCAGCGTTAGCCGCGGATCAGGGGAAACGCAGAATGAGCAGTTCTTC. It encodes CSVSRGSGETQNEQFF.

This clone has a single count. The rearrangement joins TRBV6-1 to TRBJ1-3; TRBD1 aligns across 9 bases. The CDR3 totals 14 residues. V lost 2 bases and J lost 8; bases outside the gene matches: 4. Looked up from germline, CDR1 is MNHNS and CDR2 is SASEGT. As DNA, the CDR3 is TGTGCCAGCAGTGAACGGGGACAGGGACACACCATATATTTT. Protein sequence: CASSERGQGHTIYF.

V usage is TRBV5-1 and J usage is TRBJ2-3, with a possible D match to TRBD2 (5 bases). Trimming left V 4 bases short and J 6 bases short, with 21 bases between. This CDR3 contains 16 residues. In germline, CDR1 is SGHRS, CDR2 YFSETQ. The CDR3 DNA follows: TGCGCCAGCAGCGGGCTAAGCGGCTATACCGGGGATACGCAGTATTTT. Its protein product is CASSGLSGYTGDTQYF.

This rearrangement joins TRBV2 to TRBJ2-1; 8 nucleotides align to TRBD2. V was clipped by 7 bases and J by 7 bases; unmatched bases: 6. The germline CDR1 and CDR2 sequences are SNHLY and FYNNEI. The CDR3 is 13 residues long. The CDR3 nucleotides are TGTGCCAGCATAGGACTAGCCGGGAATGAGCAGTTCTTC. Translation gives CASIGLAGNEQFF.

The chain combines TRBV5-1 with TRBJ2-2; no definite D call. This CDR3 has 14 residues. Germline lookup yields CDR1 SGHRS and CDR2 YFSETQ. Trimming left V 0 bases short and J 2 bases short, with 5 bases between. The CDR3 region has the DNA TGCGCCAGCAGCTTGGACGGAAACACCGGGGAGCTGTTTTTT. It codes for CASSLDGNTGELFF.

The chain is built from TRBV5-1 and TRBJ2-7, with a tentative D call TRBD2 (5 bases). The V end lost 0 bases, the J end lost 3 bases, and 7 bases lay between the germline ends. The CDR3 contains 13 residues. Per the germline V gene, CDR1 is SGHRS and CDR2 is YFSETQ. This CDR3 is CASSLAEGYEQYF. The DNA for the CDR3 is TGCGCCAGCAGCTTGGCTGAGGGCTACGAGCAGTACTTC.